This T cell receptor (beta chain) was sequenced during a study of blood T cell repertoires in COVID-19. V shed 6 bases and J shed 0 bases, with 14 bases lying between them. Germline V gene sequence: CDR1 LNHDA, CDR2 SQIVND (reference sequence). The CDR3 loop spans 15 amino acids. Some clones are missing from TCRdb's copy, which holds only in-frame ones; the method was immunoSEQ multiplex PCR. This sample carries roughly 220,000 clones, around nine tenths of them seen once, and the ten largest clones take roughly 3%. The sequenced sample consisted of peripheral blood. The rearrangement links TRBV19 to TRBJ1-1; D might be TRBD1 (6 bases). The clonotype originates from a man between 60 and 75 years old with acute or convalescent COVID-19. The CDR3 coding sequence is TGTGCCAGTAGGAGCCCAGGGGACATGAACACTGAAGCTTTCTTT. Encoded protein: CASRSPGDMNTEAFF. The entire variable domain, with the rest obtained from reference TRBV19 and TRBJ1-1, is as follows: DGGITQSPKYLFRKEGQNVTLSCEQNLNHDAMYWYRQDPGQGLRLIYYSQIVNDFQKGDIAEGYSVSREKKESFPLTVTSAQKNPTAFYLCASRSPGDMNTEAFFGQGTRLTVV.